This T cell receptor beta chain is drawn from a study of CD8+CD57+ T cells in acquired aplastic anemia. Across the whole study: The average for DNA from sorted CD4+ and CD8+ cells was about 3.3 ug.

For CDR3 and TCR beta VDJ profiling, genomic DNA was the template used. One entry per CDR3 protein, called by TCRdb with MiXCR from the reads. The sample holds approximately 150,000 distinct CDR3 sequences, over 40% seen once. Individuals selected for sequencing had exhibited CD8+CD57+ cell expansion on flow cytometry. All patients had severe acquired aplastic anemia. The study's findings and limits: Found in both controls and patients were about 30 CD8+ CDR3 sequences.

CDR1 is LNHNV, CDR2 YYDKDF, per germline (reference sequence). The CDR3 extends over 16 amino acids. Trimming stripped 5 bases from V and 5 bases from J, with 19 bases between. This clonotype has a count of ten or more. What it binds is not known. Material for sequencing was sorted CD4+, CD8+, or CD8+CD57+ T cells (not recorded which) from PBMCs. This clonotype was obtained from a human donor with aplastic anemia. The genes are TRBV15 and TRBJ2-1; D is possibly TRBD1 or TRBD2 (5 bases each). The CDR3 DNA sequence: TGTGCCACCAGCCGATTGACGGGGCAGATTAACAATGAGCAGTTCTTC. This codes for CATSRLTGQINNEQFF.